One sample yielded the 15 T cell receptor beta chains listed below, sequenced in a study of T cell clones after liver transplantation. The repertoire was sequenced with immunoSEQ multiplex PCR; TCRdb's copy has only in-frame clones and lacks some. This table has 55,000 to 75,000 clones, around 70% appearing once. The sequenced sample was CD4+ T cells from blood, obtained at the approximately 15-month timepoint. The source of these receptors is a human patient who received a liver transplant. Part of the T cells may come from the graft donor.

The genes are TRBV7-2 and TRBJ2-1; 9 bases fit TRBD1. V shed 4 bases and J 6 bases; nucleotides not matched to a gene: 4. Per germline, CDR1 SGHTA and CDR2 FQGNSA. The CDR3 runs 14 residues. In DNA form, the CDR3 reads TGTGCCAGCAGCTCCGGGACAGGGATCAATGAGCAGTTCTTC. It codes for CASSSGTGINEQFF.

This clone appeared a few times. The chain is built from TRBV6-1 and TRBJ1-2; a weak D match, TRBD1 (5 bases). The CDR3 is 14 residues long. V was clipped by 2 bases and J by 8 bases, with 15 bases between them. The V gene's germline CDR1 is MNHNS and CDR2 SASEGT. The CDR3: CASSEFRGPGGYTF. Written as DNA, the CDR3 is TGTGCCAGCAGTGAATTTAGGGGCCCTGGGGGCTACACCTTC.

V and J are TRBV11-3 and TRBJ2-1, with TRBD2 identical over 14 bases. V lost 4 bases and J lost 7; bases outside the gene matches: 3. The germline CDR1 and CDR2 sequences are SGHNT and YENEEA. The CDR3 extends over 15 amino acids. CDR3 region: CASSSTSGRGNEQFF. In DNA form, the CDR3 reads TGTGCCAGCAGCTCGACTAGCGGGAGGGGTAATGAGCAGTTCTTC.

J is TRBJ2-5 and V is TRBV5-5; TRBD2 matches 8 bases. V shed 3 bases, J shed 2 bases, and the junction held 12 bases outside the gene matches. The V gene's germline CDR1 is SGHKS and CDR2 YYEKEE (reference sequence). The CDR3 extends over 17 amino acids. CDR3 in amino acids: CASSSGTSSDHQETQYF. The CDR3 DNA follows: TGTGCCAGCAGCTCCGGGACTAGTTCTGACCATCAAGAGACCCAGTACTTC. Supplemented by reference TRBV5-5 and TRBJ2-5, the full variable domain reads DAGVTQSPTHLIKTRGQQVTLRCSPISGHKSVSWYQQVLGQGPQFIFQYYEKEERGRGNFPDRFSARQFPNYSSELNVNALLLGDSALYLCASSSGTSSDHQETQYFGPGTRLLVL.

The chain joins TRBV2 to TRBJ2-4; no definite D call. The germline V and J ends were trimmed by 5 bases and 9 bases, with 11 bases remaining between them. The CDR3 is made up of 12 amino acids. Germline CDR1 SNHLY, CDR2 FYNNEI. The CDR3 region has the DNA TGTGCCAGCAGTTCTGACACCCTCATTCAGTACTTC. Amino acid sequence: CASSSDTLIQYF.

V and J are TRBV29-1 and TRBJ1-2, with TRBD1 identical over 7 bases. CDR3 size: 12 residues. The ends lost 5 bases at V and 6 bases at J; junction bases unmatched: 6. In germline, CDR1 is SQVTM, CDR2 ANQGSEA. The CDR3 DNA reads TGCAGCGTTTCCCTAACAGGGGATGGCTACACCTTC. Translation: CSVSLTGDGYTF.

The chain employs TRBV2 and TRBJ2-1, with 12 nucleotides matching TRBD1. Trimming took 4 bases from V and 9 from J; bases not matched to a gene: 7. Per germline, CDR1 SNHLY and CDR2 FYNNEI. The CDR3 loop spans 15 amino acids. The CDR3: CASSVLGQGASEQFF. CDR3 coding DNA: TGTGCCAGCAGTGTTTTGGGACAGGGGGCCAGTGAGCAGTTCTTC.

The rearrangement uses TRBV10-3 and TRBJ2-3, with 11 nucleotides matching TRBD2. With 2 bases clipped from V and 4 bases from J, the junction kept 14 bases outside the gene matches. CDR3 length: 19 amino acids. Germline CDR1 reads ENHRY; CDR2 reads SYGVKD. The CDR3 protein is CAISEILAGGLFLADTQYF. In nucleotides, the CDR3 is TGTGCCATCAGTGAGATCCTAGCGGGAGGTCTTTTTCTTGCAGATACGCAGTATTTT.

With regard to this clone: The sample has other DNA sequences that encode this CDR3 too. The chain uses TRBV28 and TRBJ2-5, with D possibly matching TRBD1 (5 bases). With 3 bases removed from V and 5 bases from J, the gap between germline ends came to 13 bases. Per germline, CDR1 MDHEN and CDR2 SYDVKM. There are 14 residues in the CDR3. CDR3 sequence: CASSFGQNRETQYF. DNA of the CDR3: TGTGCCAGCAGTTTCGGACAAAATCGGGAGACCCAGTACTTC.

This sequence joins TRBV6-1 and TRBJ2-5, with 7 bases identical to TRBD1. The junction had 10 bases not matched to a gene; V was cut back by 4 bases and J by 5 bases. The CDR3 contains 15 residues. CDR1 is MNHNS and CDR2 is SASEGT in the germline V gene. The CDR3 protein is CASSAEGARRETQYF. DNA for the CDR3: TGTGCCAGCAGTGCTGAGGGGGCTCGGCGGGAGACCCAGTACTTC.

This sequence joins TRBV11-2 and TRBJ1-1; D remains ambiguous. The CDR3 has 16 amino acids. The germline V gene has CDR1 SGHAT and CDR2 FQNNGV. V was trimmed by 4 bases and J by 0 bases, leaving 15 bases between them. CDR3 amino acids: CASSSKPGSLNTEAFF. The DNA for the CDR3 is TGTGCCAGCAGCTCGAAACCGGGATCTCTGAACACTGAAGCTTTCTTT.

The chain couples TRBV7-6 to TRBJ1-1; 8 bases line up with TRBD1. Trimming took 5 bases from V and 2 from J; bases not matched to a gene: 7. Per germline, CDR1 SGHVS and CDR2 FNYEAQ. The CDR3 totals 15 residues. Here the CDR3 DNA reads TGTGCCAGCAGCGCAGCGACAGGGGTTAACACTGAAGCTTTCTTT. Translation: CASSAATGVNTEAFF. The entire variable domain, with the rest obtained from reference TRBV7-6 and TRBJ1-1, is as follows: GAGVSQSPRYKVTKRGQDVALRCDPISGHVSLYWYRQALGQGPEFLTYFNYEAQQDKSGLPNDRFSAERPEGSISTLTIQRTEQRDSAMYRCASSAATGVNTEAFFGQGTRLTVV.

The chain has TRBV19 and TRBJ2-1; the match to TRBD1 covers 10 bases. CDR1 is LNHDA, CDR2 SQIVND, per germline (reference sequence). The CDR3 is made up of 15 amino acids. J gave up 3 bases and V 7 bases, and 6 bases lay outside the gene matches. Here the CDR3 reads CASTPGQGYYNEQFF. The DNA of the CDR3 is TGTGCCAGTACTCCGGGACAGGGGTACTACAATGAGCAGTTCTTC.

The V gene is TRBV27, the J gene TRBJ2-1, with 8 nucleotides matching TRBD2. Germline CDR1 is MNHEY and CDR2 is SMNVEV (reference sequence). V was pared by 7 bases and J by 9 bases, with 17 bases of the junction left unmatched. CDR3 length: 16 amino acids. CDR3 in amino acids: CASNSQGGRLDGEQFF. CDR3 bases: TGTGCCAGCAACTCCCAGGGCGGGAGGCTTGACGGTGAGCAGTTCTTC.

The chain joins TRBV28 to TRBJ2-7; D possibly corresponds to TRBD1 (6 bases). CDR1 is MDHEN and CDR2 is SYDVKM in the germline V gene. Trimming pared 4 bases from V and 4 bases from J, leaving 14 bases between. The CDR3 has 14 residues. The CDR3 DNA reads TGTGCCAGCAGTTCAGCAGGGGTATTATACGAGCAGTACGTC. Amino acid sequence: CASSSAGVLYEQYV.